Presented here are 17 T cell receptor beta chains from one specimen sequenced in a study of blood T cell repertoires in COVID-19. Here immunoSEQ multiplex PCR was the method, and the copy in TCRdb shows in-frame clones only, minus some. This sample has approximately 110,000 clones, with around 86% found just once. Specimen: peripheral blood. These receptors were obtained from a man aged 35 to 55 with acute or convalescent COVID-19.

The V and J genes are TRBV7-8 and TRBJ2-7; 13 bases map to TRBD2. The V and J ends lost 5 bases and 6 bases, in that order; junction bases with no gene match: 7. Germline V gene data show CDR1 as SGHVS and CDR2 as FQNEAQ. This CDR3 contains 15 residues. The CDR3 coding sequence is TGTGCCAGCAGCGCGCCCACTAGCGGGGGGGGCGAGCAGTACTTC. Its protein is CASSAPTSGGGEQYF.

The chain links TRBV7-2 to TRBJ1-5; D remains unclear. Germline CDR1 and CDR2: SGHTA and FQGNSA. V dropped 5 bases and J dropped 4 bases, with 6 bases sitting between them. The CDR3 sequence is 12 residues long. The CDR3 bases are TGTGCCAGCAGCCTAAGTAATCAGCCCCAGCATTTT. Residues: CASSLSNQPQHF.

The gene calls are TRBV10-3 and TRBJ2-5, with D perhaps TRBD1 (6 bases). Looked up from germline, CDR1 is ENHRY and CDR2 is SYGVKD. V lost 3 bases to trimming and J lost 5 bases, with 22 bases between them. The CDR3 is made up of 17 amino acids. The CDR3 sequence: CAISDQTGTPDSETQYF. CDR3 bases: TGTGCCATCAGTGACCAAACTGGGACGCCGGACAGCGAGACCCAGTACTTC.

The rearrangement joins TRBV11-2 to TRBJ1-3; 8 nucleotides agree with TRBD1. Germline-derived CDR1 and CDR2 are SGHAT and FQNNGV. This CDR3 spans 13 amino acids. V gave up 4 bases and J gave up 8 bases; unmatched junction bases: 4. The CDR3 here is CASSSQGADTIYF. CDR3 DNA: TGTGCCAGCAGCTCCCAGGGGGCGGACACCATATATTTT. The complete variable domain, with remaining parts taken from reference TRBV11-2 and TRBJ1-3, reads EAGVAQSPRYKIIEKRQSVAFWCNPISGHATLYWYQQILGQGPKLLIQFQNNGVVDDSQLPKDRFSAERLKGVDSTLKIQPAKLEDSAVYLCASSSQGADTIYFGEGSWLTVV.

The gene calls are TRBV4-1 and TRBJ1-2; 7 bases are a match to TRBD1. The CDR3 totals 16 residues. CDR1 is MGHRA and CDR2 is YSYEKL in the germline V gene. V trimming: 4 bases; J trimming: 0 bases; junction bases outside the gene matches: 8. CDR3 amino acids: CASSPERQGTNYGYTF. CDR3 in DNA: TGCGCCAGCAGCCCAGAAAGACAGGGTACTAACTATGGCTACACCTTC.

This clone appeared once. This chain connects TRBV27 to TRBJ2-1; D remains ambiguous. Germline V gene data show CDR1 as MNHEY and CDR2 as SMNVEV (reference sequence). V was clipped by 2 bases and J by 7 bases, with 18 bases between them. The CDR3 extends over 16 amino acids. CDR3 DNA: TGTGCCAGCAGTTTAATTCAGCGCGCCTCTTTTAATGAGCAGTTCTTC. Protein sequence: CASSLIQRASFNEQFF.

The gene calls are TRBV6-5 and TRBJ1-1, with 10 bases aligning to TRBD1. The CDR3 loop spans 15 amino acids. The germline V gene encodes CDR1 MNHEY and CDR2 SVGAGI. V gave up 6 bases and J gave up 2 bases; unmatched junction bases: 6. In DNA, the CDR3 is TGTGCCAGCAGCCGGGGACAGGGGATAAACACTGAAGCTTTCTTT. As protein: CASSRGQGINTEAFF.

The genes are TRBV10-3 and TRBJ2-3; maybe TRBD2 (5 bases). The CDR3 contains 14 residues. V was cut by 10 bases and J by 7 bases, with 21 bases left in between. The germline CDR1 and CDR2 sequences are ENHRY and SYGVKD. The CDR3 here is CATRGADGAHTQYF. The CDR3 nucleotides read TGTGCCACCCGGGGTGCGGATGGTGCCCATACGCAGTATTTT.

This chain uses TRBV2 with TRBJ1-1; 9 bases align to TRBD1. The germline V gene has CDR1 SNHLY and CDR2 FYNNEI. This CDR3 has 12 amino acids. V lost 11 bases, J lost 5 bases, and 6 bases stayed unmatched. The CDR3 loop reads CAVNRGRTEAFF. CDR3 nucleotide sequence: TGTGCCGTCAACAGGGGGCGAACTGAAGCTTTCTTT.

This chain uses TRBV19 with TRBJ1-2; the D is unclear. The CDR3 length is 15 residues. From germline, CDR1 is LNHDA and CDR2 SQIVND (reference sequence). V lost 1 base to trimming and J lost 8 bases, with 17 bases between them. The CDR3 bases are TGTGCCAGTAGTATAGTGGATGGGAGCCTGGGGGGCTACACCTTC. The encoded protein is CASSIVDGSLGGYTF.

CDR3 nucleotide sequence: TGTGCCAGCAGCCAATCAAGGGGGAGTGGCGATCAGCCCCAGCATTTT. Amino acids: CASSQSRGSGDQPQHF. The V call is TRBV6-2 or TRBV6-3, the J call TRBJ1-5, with D tentatively TRBD1 (6 bases). The ends were cut back, 6 bases at V and 5 bases at J, with 20 bases in the middle. CDR3 length: 16 residues. Germline CDR1 and CDR2: MNHEY and SVGEGT.

This clone showed up just a few times. V gene TRBV10-3 combines with J gene TRBJ1-1; tentatively, D is TRBD1 (5 bases). This CDR3 has 14 residues. Germline assignment: CDR1 ENHRY and CDR2 SYGVKD. V lost 3 bases and J lost 1, with 9 bases in between. DNA for the CDR3: TGTGCCATCAGTGACCAGGGTAGGAACACTGAAGCTTTCTTT. It translates to CAISDQGRNTEAFF.

The rearrangement joins TRBV7-2 to TRBJ2-3, with 12 nucleotides matching TRBD2. Germline-derived CDR1 and CDR2 are SGHTA and FQGNSA. J gave up 0 bases and V 5 bases, and 9 bases lay outside the gene matches. CDR3 length: 18 amino acids. The CDR3 region has the DNA TGTGCCAGCAGCCGCTCTAGCGGGGGGGCCTCTAGCACAGATACGCAGTATTTT. Protein sequence: CASSRSSGGASSTDTQYF.

The chain carries TRBV2 and TRBJ1-5; the match to TRBD1 covers 8 bases. V trimming: 6 bases; J trimming: 5 bases; junction bases outside the gene matches: 12. CDR1 SNHLY and CDR2 FYNNEI come from the germline V gene. This CDR3 spans 16 amino acids. This CDR3 reads CASRETLDRAHQPQHF. CDR3 in DNA: TGTGCCAGCAGGGAGACCCTGGACAGGGCCCATCAGCCCCAGCATTTT.

The rearrangement uses TRBV5-6 and TRBJ2-1; D possibly corresponds to TRBD2 (5 bases). V dropped 3 bases and J dropped 6 bases, with 7 bases sitting between them. This CDR3 is built from 12 residues. Germline CDR1 and CDR2: SGHDT and YYEEEE. The DNA for the CDR3 is TGTGCCAGCAGCTCAGAGGGCAATGAGCAGTTCTTC. Protein: CASSSEGNEQFF.

This chain joins TRBV15 and TRBJ1-5; no clear D gene. Trimming cost V 0 bases and J 0 bases, with 6 bases left between them. Germline V gene sequence: CDR1 LNHNV, CDR2 YYDKDF (reference sequence). The CDR3 extends over 15 amino acids. The DNA of the CDR3 is TGTGCCACCAGCAGAGATCCGGGTAGCAATCAGCCCCAGCATTTT. Translated: CATSRDPGSNQPQHF.

This sequence joins TRBV9 and TRBJ1-1, with TRBD1 matching over 7 bases. V lost 4 bases, J lost 4 bases, and 7 bases stayed unmatched. This CDR3 comprises 14 residues. CDR1 is SGDLS, CDR2 YYNGEE, per germline. The CDR3 nucleotides are TGTGCCAGCAGCTTCGAGGCAGGGGGCACTGAAGCTTTCTTT. Amino acids: CASSFEAGGTEAFF.